This T cell receptor (beta chain) is from a study of T cells in Graves' hyperthyroidism and ophthalmopathy. Whole-study context: Peripheral blood was taken when the disease was first diagnosed, before any treatment began. Study-wide points: The model predicted ophthalmopathy a median around seven months before onset. From stable hyperthyroidism, ophthalmopathy was separated by a 13 V-J model. Blood also carried most thyroid clonotypes expanded above 0.001.

CDR1 and CDR2 (germline): DFQATT, SNEGSKA (reference sequence). The V end lost 0 bases, the J end lost 1 base, and 11 bases lay between the germline ends. The CDR3 extends over 15 amino acids. This clonotype appeared many times. Its antigen is currently unknown. RNA transcripts gave rise to amplified TCR beta CDR3 regions. HTBI primers were used for first-round RT-PCR of the TCR CDR3. Each CDR3 protein gets one entry after TCRdb re-called the multiplex PCR reads with MiXCR. The sample contains 300,000 to 350,000 distinct CDR3 sequences, 15% to 20% of which appear only once. The sample taken for sequencing was blood. The V gene is TRBV20-1, the J gene TRBJ2-3, with D maybe TRBD2 (5 bases). This clonotype was obtained from a woman in her forties or fifties with Graves' hyperthyroidism. CDR3 amino acids: CSARDTSLGTDTQYF. The CDR3 DNA reads TGCAGTGCTAGAGATACTAGTCTTGGCACAGATACGCAGTATTTT.